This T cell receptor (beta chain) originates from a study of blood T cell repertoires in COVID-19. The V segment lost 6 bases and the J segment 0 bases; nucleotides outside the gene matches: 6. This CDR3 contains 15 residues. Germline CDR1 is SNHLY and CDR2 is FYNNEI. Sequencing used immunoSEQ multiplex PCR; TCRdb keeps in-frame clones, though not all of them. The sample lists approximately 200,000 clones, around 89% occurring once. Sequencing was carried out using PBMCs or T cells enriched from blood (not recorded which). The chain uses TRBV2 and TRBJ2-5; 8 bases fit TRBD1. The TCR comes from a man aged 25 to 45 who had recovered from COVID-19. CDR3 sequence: CASRSRDRYQETQYF. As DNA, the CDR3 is TGTGCCAGCAGGTCCCGGGACAGGTACCAAGAGACCCAGTACTTC.